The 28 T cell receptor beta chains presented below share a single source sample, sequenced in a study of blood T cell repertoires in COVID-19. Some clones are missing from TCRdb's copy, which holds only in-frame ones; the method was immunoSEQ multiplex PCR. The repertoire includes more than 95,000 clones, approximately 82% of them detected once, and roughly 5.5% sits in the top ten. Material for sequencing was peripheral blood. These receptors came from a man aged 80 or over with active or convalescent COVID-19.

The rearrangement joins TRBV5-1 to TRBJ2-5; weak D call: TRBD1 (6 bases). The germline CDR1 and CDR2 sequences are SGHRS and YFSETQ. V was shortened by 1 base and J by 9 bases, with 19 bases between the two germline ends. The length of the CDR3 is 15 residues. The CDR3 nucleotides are TGCGCCAGCAGCTTGCAGCCACAGGGAGAAGTGGCCCAGTACTTC. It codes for CASSLQPQGEVAQYF. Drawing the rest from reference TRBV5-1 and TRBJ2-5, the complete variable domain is KAGVTQTPRYLIKTRGQQVTLSCSPISGHRSVSWYQQTPGQGLQFLFEYFSETQRNKGNFPGRFSGRQFSNSRSEMNVSTLELGDSALYLCASSLQPQGEVAQYFGPGTRLLVL.

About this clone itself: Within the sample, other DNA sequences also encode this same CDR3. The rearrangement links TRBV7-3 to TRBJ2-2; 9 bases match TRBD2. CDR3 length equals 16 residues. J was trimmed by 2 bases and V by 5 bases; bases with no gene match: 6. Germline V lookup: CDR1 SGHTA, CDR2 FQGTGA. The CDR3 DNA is TGTGCCAGCAGCCCAGGTAGCGGGGGTAACACCGGGGAGCTGTTTTTT. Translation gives CASSPGSGGNTGELFF.

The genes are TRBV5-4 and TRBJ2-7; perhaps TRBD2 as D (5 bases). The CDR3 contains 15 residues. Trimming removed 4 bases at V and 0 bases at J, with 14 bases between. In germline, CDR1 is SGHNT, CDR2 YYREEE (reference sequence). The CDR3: CASSPGLVSSYEQYF. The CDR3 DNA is TGTGCCAGCAGCCCGGGATTGGTTAGCTCCTACGAGCAGTACTTC. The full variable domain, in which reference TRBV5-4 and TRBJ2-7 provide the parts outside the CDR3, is ETGVTQSPTHLIKTRGQQVTLRCSSQSGHNTVSWYQQALGQGPQFIFQYYREEENGRGNFPPRFSGLQFPNYSSELNVNALELDDSALYLCASSPGLVSSYEQYFGPGTRLTVT.

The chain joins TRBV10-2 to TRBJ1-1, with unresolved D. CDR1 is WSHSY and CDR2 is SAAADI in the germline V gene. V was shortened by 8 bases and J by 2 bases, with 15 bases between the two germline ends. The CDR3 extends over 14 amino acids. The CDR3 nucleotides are TGCGCCAGCCAACGAGAAGCGTCCAACACTGAAGCTTTCTTT. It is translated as CASQREASNTEAFF.

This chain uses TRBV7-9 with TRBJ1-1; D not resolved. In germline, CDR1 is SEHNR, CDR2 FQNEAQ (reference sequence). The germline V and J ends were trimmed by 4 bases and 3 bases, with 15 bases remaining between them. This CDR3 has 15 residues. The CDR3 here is CASSSSTWLDTEAFF. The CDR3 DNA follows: TGTGCCAGCAGCTCCTCGACATGGCTGGACACTGAAGCTTTCTTT.

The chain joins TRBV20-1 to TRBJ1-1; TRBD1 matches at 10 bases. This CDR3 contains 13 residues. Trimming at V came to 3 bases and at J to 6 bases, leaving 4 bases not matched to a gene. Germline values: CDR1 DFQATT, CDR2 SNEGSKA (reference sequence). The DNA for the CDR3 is TGCAGTGCTAGTGACAGGGGGCTGGCTGAAGCTTTCTTT. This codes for CSASDRGLAEAFF.

In nucleotides, the CDR3 is TGTGCCAGCAGCTTGGTCGGCGGAAACTCTGGAAACACCATATATTTT. It is translated as CASSLVGGNSGNTIYF. This chain uses TRBV5-6 with TRBJ1-3; D ambiguous. The CDR3 contains 16 residues. Germline V gene lookup returns CDR1 SGHDT and CDR2 YYEEEE. Trimming took off 0 bases at V and 0 bases at J, with 10 bases between the two ends.

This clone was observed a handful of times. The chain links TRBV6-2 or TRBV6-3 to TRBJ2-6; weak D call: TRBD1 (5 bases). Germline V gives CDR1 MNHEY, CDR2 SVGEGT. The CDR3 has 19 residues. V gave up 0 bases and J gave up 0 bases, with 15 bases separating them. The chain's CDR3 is CASSYSPGQGLSGANVLTF. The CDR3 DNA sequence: TGTGCCAGCAGTTACTCGCCCGGACAAGGCCTCTCTGGGGCCAACGTCCTGACTTTC.

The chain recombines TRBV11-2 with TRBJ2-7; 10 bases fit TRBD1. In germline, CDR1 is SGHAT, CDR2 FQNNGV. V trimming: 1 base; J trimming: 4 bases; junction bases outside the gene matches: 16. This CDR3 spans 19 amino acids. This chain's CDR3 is CASSLGLPGQGPYRYEQYF. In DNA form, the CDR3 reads TGTGCCAGCAGCTTAGGGCTCCCGGGACAGGGGCCTTATCGGTACGAGCAGTACTTC.

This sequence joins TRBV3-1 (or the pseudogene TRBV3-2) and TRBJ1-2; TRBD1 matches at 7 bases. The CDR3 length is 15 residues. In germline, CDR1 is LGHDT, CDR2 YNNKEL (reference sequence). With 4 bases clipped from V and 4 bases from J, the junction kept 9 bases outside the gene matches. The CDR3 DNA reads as TGTGCCAGCAGCCGCAACCGACAGGGCGGCTATGGCTACACCTTC. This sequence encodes CASSRNRQGGYGYTF.

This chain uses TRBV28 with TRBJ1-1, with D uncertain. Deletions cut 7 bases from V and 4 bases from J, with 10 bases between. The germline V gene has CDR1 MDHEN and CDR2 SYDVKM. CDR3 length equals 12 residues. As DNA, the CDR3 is TGTGCCAGCACCGCGGGGAGCACTGAAGCTTTCTTT. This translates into CASTAGSTEAFF.

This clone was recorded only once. CDR3: CASSYGTQTIEQYF. The CDR3 DNA reads as TGTGCCAGCAGCTACGGGACACAGACGATCGAGCAGTACTTC. The J gene is TRBJ2-7, the V gene TRBV7-2; D might be TRBD1 (6 bases). Looked up from germline, CDR1 is SGHTA and CDR2 is FQGNSA. Between the trimmed V and J ends, which lost 4 bases and 6 bases, there was a span of 16 bases. This CDR3 has 14 amino acids.

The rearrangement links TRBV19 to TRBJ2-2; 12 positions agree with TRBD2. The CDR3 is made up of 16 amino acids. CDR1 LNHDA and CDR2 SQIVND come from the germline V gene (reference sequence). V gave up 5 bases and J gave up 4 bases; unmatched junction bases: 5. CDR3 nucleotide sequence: TGTGCCAGTAGTGTCCCGGGACTAGCGGGCACCGGGGAGCTGTTTTTT. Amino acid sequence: CASSVPGLAGTGELFF.

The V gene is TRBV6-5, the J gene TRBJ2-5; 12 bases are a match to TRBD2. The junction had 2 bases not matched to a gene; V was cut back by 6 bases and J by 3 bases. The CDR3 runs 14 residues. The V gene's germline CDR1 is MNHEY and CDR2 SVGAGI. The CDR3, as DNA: TGTGCCAGCAGACGGACTAGCGGGGAAGAGACCCAGTACTTC. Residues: CASRRTSGEETQYF.

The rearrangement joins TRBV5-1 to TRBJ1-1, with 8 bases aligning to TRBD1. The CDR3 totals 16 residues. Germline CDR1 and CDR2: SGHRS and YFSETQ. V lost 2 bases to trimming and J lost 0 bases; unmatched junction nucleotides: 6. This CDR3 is CASSLGQGFMNTEAFF. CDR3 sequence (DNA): TGCGCCAGCAGCTTAGGACAGGGCTTCATGAACACTGAAGCTTTCTTT.

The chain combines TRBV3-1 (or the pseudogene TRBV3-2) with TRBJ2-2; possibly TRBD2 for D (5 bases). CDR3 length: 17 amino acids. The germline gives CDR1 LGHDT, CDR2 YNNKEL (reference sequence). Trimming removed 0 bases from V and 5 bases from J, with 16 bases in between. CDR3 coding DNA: TGTGCCAGCAGCCAAGATATGAGGGCAGTGGGAACCGGGGAGCTGTTTTTT. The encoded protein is CASSQDMRAVGTGELFF.

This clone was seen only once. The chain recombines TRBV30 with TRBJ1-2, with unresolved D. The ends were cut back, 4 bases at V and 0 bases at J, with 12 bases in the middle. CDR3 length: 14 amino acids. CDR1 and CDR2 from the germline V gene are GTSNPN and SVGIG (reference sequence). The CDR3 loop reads CAWTTTPSNYGYTF. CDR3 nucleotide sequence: TGTGCCTGGACCACGACACCCTCTAACTATGGCTACACCTTC.

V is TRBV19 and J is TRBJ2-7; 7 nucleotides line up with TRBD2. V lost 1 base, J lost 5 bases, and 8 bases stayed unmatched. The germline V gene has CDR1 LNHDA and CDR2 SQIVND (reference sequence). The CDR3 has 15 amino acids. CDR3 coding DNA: TGTGCCAGTAGTATAGGGCTAGCGGCCCCCCACGAGCAGTACTTC. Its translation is CASSIGLAAPHEQYF.

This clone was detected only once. In DNA, the CDR3 is TGTGCCAGTAACCCCCGTACATTCACTGAAGCTTTCTTT. Translated, it gives CASNPRTFTEAFF. This chain joins TRBV19 and TRBJ1-1, with D uncertain. Germline V gene lookup returns CDR1 LNHDA and CDR2 SQIVND (reference sequence). V was cut by 7 bases and J by 4 bases, with 13 bases left in between. The length of the CDR3 is 13 residues.

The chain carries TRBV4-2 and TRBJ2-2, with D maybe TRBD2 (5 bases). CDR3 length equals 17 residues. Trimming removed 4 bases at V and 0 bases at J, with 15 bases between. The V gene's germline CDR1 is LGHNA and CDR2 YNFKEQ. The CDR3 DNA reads TGTGCCAGCAGCCTTTTGGCCGGGAAAACGAACACCGGGGAGCTGTTTTTT. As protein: CASSLLAGKTNTGELFF.

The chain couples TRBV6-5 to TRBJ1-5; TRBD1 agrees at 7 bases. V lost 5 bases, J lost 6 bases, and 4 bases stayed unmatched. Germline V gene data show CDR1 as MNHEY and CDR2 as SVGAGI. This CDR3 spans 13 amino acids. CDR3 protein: CASSRDRFQPQHF. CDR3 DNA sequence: TGTGCCAGCAGTCGGGACAGATTTCAGCCCCAGCATTTT.

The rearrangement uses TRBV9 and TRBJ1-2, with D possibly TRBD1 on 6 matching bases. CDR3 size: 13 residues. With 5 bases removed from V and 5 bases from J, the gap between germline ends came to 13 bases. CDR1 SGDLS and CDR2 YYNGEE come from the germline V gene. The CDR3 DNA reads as TGTGCCAGCAGAACGTCCGGGACATATGGCTACACCTTC. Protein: CASRTSGTYGYTF. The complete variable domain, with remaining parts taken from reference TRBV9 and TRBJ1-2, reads DSGVTQTPKHLITATGQRVTLRCSPRSGDLSVYWYQQSLDQGLQFLIQYYNGEERAKGNILERFSAQQFPDLHSELNLSSLELGDSALYFCASRTSGTYGYTFGSGTRLTVV.

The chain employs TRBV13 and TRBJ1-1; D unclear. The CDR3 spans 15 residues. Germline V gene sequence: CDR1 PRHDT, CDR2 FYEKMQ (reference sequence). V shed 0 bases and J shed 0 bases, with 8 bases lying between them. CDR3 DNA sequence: TGTGCCAGCAGCTTAGGCCGAGGGATGAACACTGAAGCTTTCTTT. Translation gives CASSLGRGMNTEAFF. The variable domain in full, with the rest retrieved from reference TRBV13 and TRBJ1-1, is AAGVIQSPRHLIKEKRETATLKCYPIPRHDTVYWYQQGPGQDPQFLISFYEKMQSDKGSIPDRFSAQQFSDYHSELNMSSLELGDSALYFCASSLGRGMNTEAFFGQGTRLTVV.

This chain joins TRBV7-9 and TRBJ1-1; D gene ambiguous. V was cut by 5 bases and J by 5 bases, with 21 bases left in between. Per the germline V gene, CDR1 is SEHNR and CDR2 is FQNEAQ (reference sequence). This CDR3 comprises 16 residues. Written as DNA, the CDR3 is TGTGCCAGCAGCCCTTACAATGGCCCTTCTTTAACTGAAGCTTTCTTT. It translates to CASSPYNGPSLTEAFF.

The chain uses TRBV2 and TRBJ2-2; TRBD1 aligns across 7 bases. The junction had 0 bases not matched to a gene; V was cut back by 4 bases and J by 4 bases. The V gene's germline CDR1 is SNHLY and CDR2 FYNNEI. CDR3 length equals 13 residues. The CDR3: CASSGQGTGELFF. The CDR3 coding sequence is TGTGCCAGCAGTGGACAGGGCACCGGGGAGCTGTTTTTT.

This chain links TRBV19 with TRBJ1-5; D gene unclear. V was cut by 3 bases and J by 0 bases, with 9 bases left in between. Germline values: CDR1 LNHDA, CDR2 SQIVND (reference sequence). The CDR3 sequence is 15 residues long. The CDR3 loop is CASSIGDYSNQPQHF. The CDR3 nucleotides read TGTGCCAGTAGTATCGGGGATTATAGCAATCAGCCCCAGCATTTT.

The CDR3 spells CASSQDSDSAYGYTF. The CDR3 DNA is TGCGCCAGCAGCCAAGATTCAGACAGCGCCTATGGCTACACCTTC. This chain links TRBV4-1 with TRBJ1-2, with a weak D call TRBD1 (5 bases). CDR3 length equals 15 residues. The V end was cut by 0 bases, the J end by 4 bases, with 12 bases between. From germline, CDR1 is MGHRA and CDR2 YSYEKL.

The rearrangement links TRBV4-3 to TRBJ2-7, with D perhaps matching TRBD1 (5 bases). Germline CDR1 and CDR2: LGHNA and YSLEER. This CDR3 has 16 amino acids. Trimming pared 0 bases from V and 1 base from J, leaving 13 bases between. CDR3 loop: CASSQDSGPRSYEQYF. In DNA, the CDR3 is TGCGCCAGCAGCCAAGATTCAGGGCCCCGTTCCTACGAGCAGTACTTC.